Listed below are T cell receptor beta chains from one sample, sequenced in a study of CD8+ T cells in alopecia areata. Repertoires were generated with immunoSEQ multiplex PCR, while TCRdb's copy carries only in-frame clones and drops some. Among over 150,000 clones listed, more than 55% were seen once. Material for sequencing was CD8+ T cells sorted from blood. These receptors all stem from a human donor in good health. CDR3s include the opening cysteine and the closing phenylalanine or tryptophan. The D gene is left open where the match is weak. Not every row has a clone size; where given, it reads once, few, many or a size class.

V,D,size,J,CDR3,DNA
TRBV27,-,-,TRBJ1-1,CASSLSRNTEAFF,TGTGCCAGCAGTTTGAGCAGGAACACTGAAGCTTTCTTT
TRBV11-2,-,-,TRBJ2-1,CASSLVQRSEQFF,TGTGCCAGCAGCTTAGTACAACGCTCGGAGCAGTTCTTC
TRBV7-9,-,-,TRBJ1-2,CASSLSDGYTF,TGTGCCAGCAGCCTTAGTGATGGCTACACCTTC
TRBV2,-,-,TRBJ1-2,CASRPYGYTF,TGTGCCAGCCGACCGTATGGCTACACCTTC
TRBV13,TRBD1,few,TRBJ2-1,CASSFGQVNYNEQFF,TGTGCCAGCAGCTTCGGACAGGTGAATTACAATGAGCAGTTCTTC
TRBV29-1,-,-,TRBJ2-7,CSVVKDRYEQYF,TGCAGCGTTGTTAAGGACCGCTACGAGCAGTACTTC
TRBV2,-,-,TRBJ2-1,CASSDFAGWNEQFF,TGTGCCAGCAGTGATTTTGCCGGGTGGAATGAGCAGTTCTTC
TRBV5-1,-,few,TRBJ2-1,CASSLALGQEQFF,TGCGCCAGCAGCTTGGCCTTAGGACAGGAGCAGTTCTTC
TRBV27,-,-,TRBJ1-5,CASSLGGGQPQHF,TGTGCCAGCAGTTTGGGGGGCGGTCAGCCCCAGCATTTT
TRBV15,-,few,TRBJ1-5,CATSSRGGWQPQHF,TGTGCCACCAGCAGTAGAGGAGGGTGGCAGCCCCAGCATTTT
TRBV7-9,-,-,TRBJ1-2,CASSLDQDGLYGYTF,TGTGCCAGCAGCTTAGACCAAGACGGCCTCTATGGCTACACCTTC
TRBV6-5,-,once,TRBJ2-6,CASSYRVGSGANVLTF,TGTGCCAGCAGTTACAGGGTGGGTTCTGGGGCCAACGTCCTGACTTTC
TRBV27,-,-,TRBJ1-2,CASSLHRSYGYTF,TGTGCCAGCAGTTTACACAGATCCTATGGCTACACCTTC
TRBV29-1,-,-,TRBJ2-1,CSAISSYNEQFF,TGCAGCGCAATAAGCTCCTACAATGAGCAGTTCTTC
TRBV25-1,-,-,TRBJ2-7,CARPESYEQYF,TGTGCCAGACCGGAATCCTACGAGCAGTACTTC
TRBV10-2,-,-,TRBJ1-1,CASGVPKAFF,TGCGCCAGCGGGGTGCCTAAAGCTTTCTTT
TRBV27,TRBD1,-,TRBJ1-2,CASSPMTGFGYTF,TGTGCCAGCAGTCCAATGACAGGGTTCGGCTACACCTTC
TRBV5-6,TRBD2,-,TRBJ2-7,CASSDGTSGDKQYF,TGTGCCAGCAGCGACGGGACTAGCGGGGACAAGCAGTACTTC
TRBV11-2,-,-,TRBJ2-1,CASSFPNNEQFF,TGTGCCAGCAGCTTTCCTAACAATGAGCAGTTCTTC
TRBV29-1,TRBD1,few,TRBJ1-2,CSAASTGGEYYGYTF,TGCAGCGCCGCCTCGACAGGGGGCGAGTACTATGGCTACACCTTC
TRBV5-6,TRBD1,once,TRBJ1-4,CASSTGQGQLFF,TGTGCCAGCAGCACAGGACAGGGTCAACTGTTTTTT
TRBV27,-,-,TRBJ2-1,CASSLEGDETYNEQFF,TGTGCCAGCAGTTTAGAGGGGGACGAGACCTACAATGAGCAGTTCTTC
TRBV28,TRBD2,few,TRBJ2-3,CASSPGLAGADTQYF,TGTGCCAGCAGTCCCGGACTAGCGGGGGCAGATACGCAGTATTTT
TRBV18,-,few,TRBJ2-7,CASSLGGPYEQYF,TGTGCCAGCTCACTAGGGGGGCCCTACGAGCAGTACTTC
TRBV15,-,-,TRBJ1-2,CATSRDGTYGYTF,TGTGCCACCAGCAGGGACGGAACCTATGGCTACACCTTC
TRBV7-9,TRBD1,-,TRBJ1-2,CASSLGRTGANYGYTF,TGTGCCAGCAGCTTAGGGCGGACAGGGGCAAACTATGGCTACACCTTC
TRBV27,TRBD1,-,TRBJ1-2,CASSHSLQGNYGYTF,TGTGCCAGCAGTCACTCCCTACAGGGGAACTATGGCTACACCTTC
TRBV5-6,-,-,TRBJ2-3,CASSLDELRGTQYF,TGTGCCAGCAGCTTGGACGAGCTCCGGGGCACGCAGTATTTT
TRBV15,-,-,TRBJ2-2,CATSRARDTASRTGELFF,TGTGCCACCAGCAGAGCCAGGGACACTGCCTCGAGGACCGGGGAGCTGTTTTTT
TRBV5-6,-,-,TRBJ2-4,CASSLSGGRNIQYF,TGTGCCAGCAGCTTGAGTGGGGGAAGAAACATTCAGTACTTC
TRBV9,TRBD1,-,TRBJ2-1,CASSAGQSNEQFF,TGTGCCAGCAGCGCGGGACAGAGCAATGAGCAGTTCTTC
TRBV4-1,TRBD2,-,TRBJ2-5,CASSQGAGGLQETQYF,TGCGCCAGCAGCCAAGGGGCGGGGGGGCTGCAAGAGACCCAGTACTTC
TRBV4-1,-,-,TRBJ2-1,CASSQDDNEQFF,TGCGCCAGCAGCCAAGATGACAATGAGCAGTTCTTC
TRBV6-1,-,-,TRBJ2-1,CASSERAGQLYNEQFF,TGTGCCAGCAGTGAACGCGCCGGACAGCTCTACAATGAGCAGTTCTTC
TRBV11-2,-,-,TRBJ1-1,CASSLVPGLNTEAFF,TGTGCCAGCAGCTTAGTCCCGGGACTGAACACTGAAGCTTTCTTT
TRBV7-9,TRBD1,-,TRBJ2-3,CASSWGQAATDTQYF,TGTGCCAGCAGCTGGGGACAGGCAGCCACAGATACGCAGTATTTT
TRBV18,TRBD2,-,TRBJ2-1,CASSGTSGGYNEQFF,TGTGCCAGCTCCGGGACTAGCGGGGGCTACAATGAGCAGTTCTTC
TRBV27,TRBD1,-,TRBJ2-5,CASSRRTGAPQETQYF,TGTGCCAGCAGTAGACGGACAGGGGCACCCCAAGAGACCCAGTACTTC
TRBV7-2,-,-,TRBJ2-1,CASSLGLWGSDEQFF,TGTGCCAGCAGCTTAGGGTTGTGGGGTAGTGATGAGCAGTTCTTC
TRBV29-1,TRBD1,few,TRBJ2-3,CSVFGQVGTDTQYF,TGCAGCGTATTCGGACAGGTCGGCACAGATACGCAGTATTTT
TRBV10-2,-,few,TRBJ2-7,CASSGSYEQYF,TGCGCCAGCAGTGGCAGCTACGAGCAGTACTTC
TRBV30,TRBD1,-,TRBJ1-1,CAWSSTGGTEAFF,TGTGCCTGGAGTTCTACAGGGGGAACTGAAGCTTTCTTT
TRBV15,TRBD1,-,TRBJ1-2,CATSLLRDREAGYTF,TGTGCCACCAGCCTCCTCCGGGACAGGGAAGCTGGCTACACCTTC
TRBV27,TRBD1,-,TRBJ1-2,CASSFGGQGHYGYTF,TGTGCCAGCAGTTTCGGGGGACAGGGACACTATGGCTACACCTTC
TRBV13,-,-,TRBJ1-5,CASSPRGTDGSNQPQHF,TGTGCCAGCAGCCCCCGCGGGACGGACGGTAGCAATCAGCCCCAGCATTTT
TRBV4-1,TRBD2,-,TRBJ2-5,CASGPGTSGEQETQYF,TGCGCCAGCGGACCCGGGACTAGCGGGGAGCAAGAGACCCAGTACTTC
TRBV27,TRBD2,-,TRBJ2-1,CASSPLAGAYNEQFF,TGTGCCAGCAGTCCCCTAGCGGGGGCCTACAATGAGCAGTTCTTC
TRBV2,-,-,TRBJ2-7,CASSGIDADHEQYF,TGTGCCAGCAGTGGTATCGACGCAGACCACGAGCAGTACTTC
TRBV7-9,-,-,TRBJ2-3,CASNPGTDTQYF,TGTGCCAGCAACCCAGGCACAGATACGCAGTATTTT
TRBV13,-,-,TRBJ2-1,CASSLRGLYNEQFF,TGTGCCAGCAGCTTACGTGGCCTCTACAATGAGCAGTTCTTC
TRBV29-1,-,-,TRBJ2-7,CSVVLSRYEQYF,TGCAGCGTTGTACTATCTCGCTACGAGCAGTACTTC
TRBV7-9,-,-,TRBJ2-5,CASSFPSQETQYF,TGTGCCAGCAGCTTCCCGTCCCAAGAGACCCAGTACTTC
TRBV7-2,-,few,TRBJ2-1,CASSLNTRSYNEQFF,TGTGCCAGCAGCTTAAATACGCGGTCCTACAATGAGCAGTTCTTC
TRBV7-9,-,-,TRBJ1-2,CASGESLYGYTF,TGTGCCAGTGGGGAGTCCCTCTATGGCTACACCTTC
TRBV15,TRBD1,-,TRBJ2-1,CATQDREVYNEQFF,TGTGCCACCCAGGACAGGGAAGTCTACAATGAGCAGTTCTTC
TRBV7-2,-,-,TRBJ1-1,CASSLMNTEAFF,TGTGCCAGCAGCTTAATGAACACTGAAGCTTTCTTT
TRBV6-5,-,-,TRBJ2-1,CASSYSKAYNEQFF,TGTGCCAGCAGTTACTCGAAGGCCTACAATGAGCAGTTCTTC
TRBV7-3,-,many,TRBJ2-7,CASSLSGSPYEQYF,TGTGCCAGCAGCTTAAGCGGATCCCCCTACGAGCAGTACTTC
TRBV14,-,-,TRBJ2-5,CASSQSIETQYF,TGTGCCAGCAGCCAAAGCATAGAGACCCAGTACTTC
TRBV6-5,-,-,TRBJ2-5,CASSPPDSQETQYF,TGTGCCAGCAGCCCCCCAGACAGCCAAGAGACCCAGTACTTC